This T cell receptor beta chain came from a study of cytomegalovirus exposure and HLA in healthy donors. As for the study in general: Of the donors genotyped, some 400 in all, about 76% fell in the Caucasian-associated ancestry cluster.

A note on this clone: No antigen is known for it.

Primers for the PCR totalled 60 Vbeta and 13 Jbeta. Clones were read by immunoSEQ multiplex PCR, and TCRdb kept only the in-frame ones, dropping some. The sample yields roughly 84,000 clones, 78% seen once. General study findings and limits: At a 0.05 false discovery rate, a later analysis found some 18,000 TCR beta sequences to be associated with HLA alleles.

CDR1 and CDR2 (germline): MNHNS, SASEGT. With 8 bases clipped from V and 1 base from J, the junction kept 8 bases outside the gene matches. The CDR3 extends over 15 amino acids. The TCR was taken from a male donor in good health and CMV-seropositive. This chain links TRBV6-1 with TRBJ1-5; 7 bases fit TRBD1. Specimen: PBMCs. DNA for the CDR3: TGTGCCAGCCAAAGGGACAGAGTGAGCAATCAGCCCCAGCATTTT. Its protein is CASQRDRVSNQPQHF.